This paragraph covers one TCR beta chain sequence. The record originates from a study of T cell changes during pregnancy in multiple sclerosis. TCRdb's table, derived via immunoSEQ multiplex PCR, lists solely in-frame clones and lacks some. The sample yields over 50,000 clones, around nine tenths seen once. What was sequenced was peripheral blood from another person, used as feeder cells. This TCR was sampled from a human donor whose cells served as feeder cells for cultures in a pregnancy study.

CDR3 loop: CASSWGKRGTGNTIYF. In DNA form, the CDR3 reads TGTGCCAGCAGCTGGGGGAAAAGGGGGACTGGAAACACCATATATTTT. V is TRBV7-6 and J is TRBJ1-3; weak D call: TRBD1 (6 bases). This CDR3 contains 16 residues. In germline, CDR1 is SGHVS, CDR2 FNYEAQ. The V and J ends lost 4 bases and 2 bases respectively, with 15 bases between them.